This T cell receptor beta chain derives from a study of blood T cell repertoires in COVID-19. CDR1 SEHNR and CDR2 FQNEAQ come from the germline V gene (reference sequence). CDR3 size: 15 residues. V was trimmed by 5 bases and J by 6 bases, leaving 16 bases between them. The method was immunoSEQ multiplex PCR; TCRdb's version includes in-frame clones alone and lacks a portion of them. The sample carries approximately 140,000 clones, about nine tenths recorded once. The V gene is TRBV7-9, the J gene TRBJ1-4; D unresolved. Sequenced material: peripheral blood. The receptor was isolated from a human donor with COVID-19, enrolled during active disease. The donor label of this sample is uncertain. CDR3 amino acids: CASSPILGTHEKLFF. DNA of the CDR3: TGTGCCAGCAGCCCCATTTTGGGCACCCATGAAAAACTGTTTTTT.